Shown below are 5 T cell receptor beta chains from a single sample sequenced in a study of T cell responses to AZD1222 COVID-19 vaccine. Clones were read by immunoSEQ multiplex PCR, and TCRdb kept only the in-frame ones, dropping some. The table records 100,000 to 150,000 clones, over 75% of them present only once. Material: peripheral blood, obtained 28 days after the second dose of the MenACWY control vaccine. The receptors originated from an adult who received the MenACWY meningococcal vaccine as a control.

V gene TRBV12-1 combines with J gene TRBJ2-2. TRBV12-1 is a recognized pseudogene. The length of the CDR3 is 12 residues. The CDR3 sequence: CASSFKGGELFF. Written as DNA, the CDR3 is TGTGCCAGCAGCTTTAAGGGCGGGGAGCTGTTTTTT.

The chain uses TRBV5-6 and TRBJ1-4, with D maybe TRBD1 (6 bases). The germline CDR1 and CDR2 sequences are SGHDT and YYEEEE. The CDR3 spans 14 residues. Trimming pared 1 base from V and 5 bases from J, leaving 9 bases between. The CDR3 bases are TGTGCCAGCAGCTTGACAGGGAGAAATGAAAAACTGTTTTTT. Amino acids: CASSLTGRNEKLFF.

The chain combines TRBV15 with TRBJ2-7; 11 bases agree with TRBD2. From germline, CDR1 is LNHNV and CDR2 YYDKDF (reference sequence). This CDR3 comprises 16 residues. J was trimmed by 3 bases and V by 5 bases; bases with no gene match: 9. Written as DNA, the CDR3 is TGTGCCACCAGCGTCGACCAAGGGACTAGCGGCTACGAGCAGTACTTC. Its translation is CATSVDQGTSGYEQYF.

This clone has a single count. The V and J genes are TRBV24-1 and TRBJ2-2, with 7 bases matching TRBD2. Germline trimming cut 6 bases from V and 0 bases from J; bases unmatched to any gene: 6. The CDR3 consists of 16 residues. CDR1 is KGHDR and CDR2 is SFDVKD in the germline V gene. CDR3 DNA: TGTGCCACCAGTCCAGCCAGCGGGACGAACACCGGGGAGCTGTTTTTT. Translated: CATSPASGTNTGELFF.

The chain links TRBV25-1 to TRBJ1-3, with TRBD1 matching over 8 bases. CDR3 length equals 14 residues. V lost 9 bases, J lost 3 bases, and 7 bases stayed unmatched. CDR1 MGHDK and CDR2 SYGVNS come from the germline V gene. In DNA form, the CDR3 reads TGTGCCAGTCGAACAGGGGGTGGTGGAAACACCATATATTTT. The encoded protein is CASRTGGGGNTIYF.